The 7 T cell receptor beta chains presented below share a single source sample, sequenced in a study of technical replicates of blood from several donors. Profiling relied on immunoSEQ multiplex PCR, and the TCRdb table lists in-frame clones only, not all of them. The data show 70,000 to 80,000 clones, roughly 89% seen once. Sequencing used T cells isolated from PBMCs. The source of these receptors is a human donor in good health. Some clones in this sample may be carry-over from other donors' samples.

The chain couples TRBV7-9 to TRBJ2-3; unclear D gene. Germline V gene data show CDR1 as SEHNR and CDR2 as FQNEAQ (reference sequence). CDR3 length equals 12 residues. Written as DNA, the CDR3 is TGTGCAAGTACGGGTAGCACAGATACGCAGTATTTT. Its protein product is CASTGSTDTQYF.

This clone was seen only once. The chain is built from TRBV5-4 and TRBJ1-3; perhaps TRBD1 as D (5 bases). The CDR3 totals 17 residues. Germline CDR1 SGHNT, CDR2 YYREEE (reference sequence). The germline V and J ends were trimmed by 3 bases and 0 bases, with 16 bases remaining between them. The CDR3 is CASSSIVGGDSGNTIYF. The CDR3 DNA follows: TGTGCCAGCAGCTCAATTGTGGGGGGTGACTCTGGAAACACCATATATTTT.

This chain uses TRBV10-2 with TRBJ2-1; TRBD1 agrees at 10 bases. The CDR3 has 15 residues. V lost 8 bases to trimming and J lost 5 bases; unmatched junction nucleotides: 9. Germline values: CDR1 WSHSY, CDR2 SAAADI. The chain's CDR3 is CASEGGTGADNEQFF. The CDR3 bases are TGCGCCAGCGAAGGGGGGACAGGGGCTGACAATGAGCAGTTCTTC.

The chain uses TRBV6-1 and TRBJ2-7, with 13 positions matching TRBD2. The CDR3 is made up of 16 amino acids. The germline V gene encodes CDR1 MNHNS and CDR2 SASEGT. After removal of 2 bases from V and 2 bases from J, the junction contained 3 bases not matched to a gene. Here the CDR3 reads CASSESGTSGTYEQYF. The CDR3 DNA reads as TGTGCCAGCAGTGAATCCGGGACTAGCGGGACCTACGAGCAGTACTTC.

The rearrangement uses TRBV19 and TRBJ1-1, with 7 bases fitting TRBD1. Per germline, CDR1 LNHDA and CDR2 SQIVND (reference sequence). The CDR3 has 14 residues. J was trimmed by 4 bases and V by 4 bases; bases with no gene match: 6. Here the CDR3 reads CASSNRQGLTEAFF. The DNA of the CDR3 is TGTGCCAGTAGTAATAGACAGGGCCTCACTGAAGCTTTCTTT.

The V call is TRBV30, the J call TRBJ1-5, with 9 bases aligning to TRBD1. V shed 0 bases and J 5 bases; nucleotides not matched to a gene: 2. Germline V gives CDR1 GTSNPN, CDR2 SVGIG (reference sequence). The CDR3 contains 14 residues. The CDR3 nucleotides read TGTGCCTGGAGTGTGGGGACAGGGTATCAGCCCCAGCATTTT. Translating gives CAWSVGTGYQPQHF.

The chain links TRBV5-4 to TRBJ2-5; 12 positions match TRBD2. The closer fit of TRBJ2-7 to the DNA end suggests the J call may be wrong. This CDR3 is 19 amino acids long. Germline V gives CDR1 SGHNT, CDR2 YYREEE (reference sequence). The CDR3 DNA is TGTGCCAGCAGCTCGGGGTCGGGGAGACTAGCGGGAGTGGGGGGCGAGCAGTACTTC. This encodes CASSSGSGRLAGVGGEQYF.